The 2 T cell receptor beta chains below were found in one sample sequenced in a study of shared clonotypes between healthy human individuals. TCRdb's table, derived via immunoSEQ multiplex PCR, lists solely in-frame clones and lacks some. This table holds about 990,000 clones, around three quarters found once. The sample comprised memory CD4+ T cells from PBMCs. The subset: CD45RA-negative fraction. The receptors here all came from a man between 18 and 35 years old in good health. Some clones in this sample may be carry-over from other donors' samples.

This chain connects TRBV6-1 to TRBJ2-7; the D is unclear. The length of the CDR3 is 12 residues. Germline lookup yields CDR1 MNHNS and CDR2 SASEGT. V dropped 2 bases and J dropped 6 bases, with 8 bases sitting between them. CDR3 sequence (DNA): TGTGCCAGCAGTGAACAGACCCCCGAGCAGTACTTC. Protein sequence: CASSEQTPEQYF.

The genes are TRBV29-1 and TRBJ2-7; 8 bases align to TRBD2. Germline-derived CDR1 and CDR2 are SQVTM and ANQGSEA. The CDR3 length is 12 residues. Germline trimming cut 7 bases from V and 4 bases from J; bases unmatched to any gene: 6. The CDR3 region is CSATGGGYEQYF. In nucleotides, the CDR3 is TGCAGCGCCACCGGGGGGGGGTACGAGCAGTACTTC.